This T cell receptor (beta chain) is drawn from a study of T cells after yellow fever vaccination (dated by TCRdb to the late 2010s). Background for the entire study: The SMART-Seq v4 Ultra Low Input RNA kit was used to prepare libraries from fractions with low cell numbers. Two healthy male donors, one aged 18 to 29 and one aged 30 to 40 years, were included in the cohort. To follow T-cell clones before and after primary and booster YFV17D yellow fever vaccination, bulk TCR alpha and beta repertoires were sequenced over time. Bulk PBMC replicates and cell subsets were isolated from blood drawn at multiple timepoints before and after both primary and secondary immunization. The paper's findings and limits, for the study overall: After the booster, most clones that had expanded after primary vaccination were detected again (roughly 95% of CD4 and more than 85% of CD8), suggesting broad maintenance of memory. Compared with the primary T-cell response, the secondary T-cell response was weaker but faster, peaking on day 5 rather than day 15. A small fraction of clonotypes appeared in both the CD4 and CD8 compartments, likely as a result of convergent recombination. Because abundant contaminating clonotypes from the bulk population could be contained in FACS-sorted repertoires, computational filtering was required. The study included only a couple of donors, which limits how far the findings can be generalized.

Turning to this clonotype: This clone's antigen is unknown. Base qualities are not at hand, and no much larger clone is one base apart.

TCR cDNA was made using 5'RACE template switching, a step that added a universal primer site and unique molecular identifiers. Priming for cDNA synthesis came from both the TCR alpha and TCR beta constant segments. Library amplification used two PCR steps, and the second PCR step added sample barcodes and sequencing adapters. Sequencing of libraries was done on Illumina HiSeq 2500 (2x100 bp) or NovaSeq (2x150 bp). The study's own analysis went as follows. Demultiplexing of reads and collapsing into UMI consensus sequences were performed with MIGEC, and V(D)J alignment was carried out with MiXCR. Using edgeR on replicate PBMC samples, clonotypes were called vaccine-responding if FDR was below 0.01 and the log2 fold change was above 5 up to day 15. Bulk clonotypes were assigned CD4 or CD8 identity according to which sequenced CD4 or CD8 repertoire held them at higher abundance. TCRdb passed the public sequencing reads through fastp at Q25 and MiXCR, retaining productive beta sequences. Each entry merges the rows of one CDR3 protein and shows their most common DNA and genes. TCRdb, rather than the study authors, made the V and J calls. This sample gives roughly 74,000 distinct CDR3 sequences in total; more than 5.5% of them show up just once. Of the sample, 35% falls within the top ten clones.

Its CDR3 holds 15 amino acids, cysteine through phenylalanine. The retained sequence is limited to the CDR3, 45 bases, with the frame set at the first base. The germline V gene (reference sequence) provides CDR1 MNHEY and CDR2 SMNVEV. The junction carries 11 bases between V and J, which are trimmed by 0 bases and 4 bases respectively. The label giving this sample's treatment or condition can be read as: live attenuated yellow fever vaccine strain. PBMCs were isolated from peripheral blood using a standard Ficoll-Paque protocol. Dynabeads CD4 and CD8 positive selection kits were used to isolate CD4 and CD8 T-cell fractions. TriZol was used to extract RNA from bulk PBMCs, from CD4 and CD8 fractions, and from dextramer-positive and dextramer-negative fractions.

This clonotype was sampled from a man between 18 and 35 years old who received the YFV17D yellow fever vaccine. The sequenced sample was CD8+ T cells sorted from PBMCs, obtained around 5 days after the first yellow fever vaccination. The chain is encoded by TRBV27 joined to TRBJ2-3; TRBD2 is perhaps the D gene, given 5 matching bases. The bases are TGTGCCAGCAGTTTATCTCCGAGGGCACCAGATACGCAGTATTTT. The encoded protein is CASSLSPRAPDTQYF.